The sequence of this T cell receptor beta chain was determined in a study of blood T cell repertoires in COVID-19. Study summary: From T cells, B-cell-depleted T cells, or PBMCs came the material, which was cDNA or gDNA.

Germline V gives CDR1 ENHRY, CDR2 SYGVKD. This CDR3 spans 12 amino acids. With V trimmed by 2 bases and J by 9 bases, 3 bases remained unmatched. Source study methods: Scientists estimated how many nucleated cells there were by amplifying reference gene primers. The data were produced by immunoSEQ multiplex PCR, yet TCRdb's version contains in-frame clones alone and is incomplete. D and trimming come from the DNA, and the V and J calls and clone size come from that table. The sample comprises 200,000 to 300,000 clones, around nine tenths of which are singletons, and approximately 9.4% rests with the top ten.

The chain recombines TRBV10-3 with TRBJ2-7; 8 nucleotides line up with TRBD2. Sequencing was performed on peripheral blood. The TCR was taken from a middle-aged man who had recovered from COVID-19. The CDR3 coding sequence is TGTGCCATCAGTGAGACCACTAGCGGGCAGTACTTC. Protein sequence: CAISETTSGQYF.